This T cell receptor (beta chain) was identified in a study of spatial heterogeneity in lung cancer. Study results and caveats: In tumors, expanded intratumoral alpha and beta TCR counts tracked mutation counts.

Details on this clonotype: Its antigen is unknown. Being off target in a library aimed at alpha chains, this beta chain has a size of little meaning.

TCRdb redid the calling of the 5' RACE reads with MiXCR, one entry per CDR3 protein. Of some 3,500 distinct CDR3 sequences listed, over 25% were seen once; the top ten hold 14%. Time point meaning: sample taken at primary tumor resection. The CDR3 loop spans 12 amino acids. The ends were cut back, 1 base at V and 5 bases at J, with 4 bases in the middle. From germline, CDR1 is SGHAT and CDR2 FQNNGV. Sequenced here: lung tumor tissue, sampled at surgery. The TCR sequence derives from a male donor with early-stage non-small cell lung cancer. V usage is TRBV11-2 and J usage is TRBJ2-3; D is unresolved. CDR3 sequence reads: CASSLVVDTQYF. In nucleotides, the CDR3 is TGTGCCAGCAGCTTAGTTGTAGATACGCAGTATTTT.